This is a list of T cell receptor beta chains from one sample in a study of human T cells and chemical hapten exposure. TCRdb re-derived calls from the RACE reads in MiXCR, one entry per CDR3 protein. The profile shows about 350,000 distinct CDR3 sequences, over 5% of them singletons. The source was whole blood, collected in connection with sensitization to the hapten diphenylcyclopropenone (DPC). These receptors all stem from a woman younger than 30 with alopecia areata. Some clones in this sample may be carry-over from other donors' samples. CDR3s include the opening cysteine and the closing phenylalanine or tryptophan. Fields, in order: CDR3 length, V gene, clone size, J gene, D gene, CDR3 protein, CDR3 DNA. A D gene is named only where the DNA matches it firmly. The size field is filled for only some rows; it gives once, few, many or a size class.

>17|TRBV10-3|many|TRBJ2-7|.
CAISGTGGIGMSYEQYF
TGTGCCATCAGTGGCACCGGGGGCATCGGAATGTCCTACGAGCAGTACTTC
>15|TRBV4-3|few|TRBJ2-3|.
CASSQDQPSTDTQYF
TGCGCCAGCAGCCAAGATCAACCGAGCACAGATACGCAGTATTTT
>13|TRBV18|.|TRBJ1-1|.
CASSGTSDTEAFF
TGTGCCAGCTCGGGGACCTCGGACACTGAAGCTTTCTTT
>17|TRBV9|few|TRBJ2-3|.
CASTRTEGGVKKDTQYF
TGTGCCAGCACCAGAACCGAGGGGGGGGTCAAGAAAGATACGCAGTATTTT
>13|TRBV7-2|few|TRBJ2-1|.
CASSASGGDEQFF
TGTGCCAGCAGCGCAAGTGGAGGGGATGAGCAGTTCTTC
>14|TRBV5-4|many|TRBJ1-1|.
CASSWGPGIDEAFF
TGTGCCAGCAGCTGGGGGCCGGGAATTGATGAAGCTTTCTTT
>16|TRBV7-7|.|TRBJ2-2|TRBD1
CASSFAGTGNTGELFF
TGTGCTAGCAGCTTCGCCGGGACAGGCAACACCGGGGAGCTGTTTTTT
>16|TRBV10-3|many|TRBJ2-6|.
CAISESPGAATDVLTF
TGTGCCATCAGTGAGTCTCCCGGAGCCGCGACGGACGTCCTGACTTTC
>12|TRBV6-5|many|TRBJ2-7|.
CASSRGDYEQYF
TGTGCCAGCAGTCGCGGGGATTACGAGCAGTACTTC
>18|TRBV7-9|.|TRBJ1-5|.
CASSPQGQGPWGNQPQHF
TGTGCCAGCAGCCCCCAGGGGCAGGGGCCCTGGGGCAATCAGCCCCAGCATTTT
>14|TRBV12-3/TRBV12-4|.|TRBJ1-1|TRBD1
CASTLAQGETEAFF
TGTGCCAGCACCCTAGCCCAGGGGGAAACTGAAGCTTTCTTT
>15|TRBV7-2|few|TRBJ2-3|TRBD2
CASSPAGGREYTQYF
TGTGCCAGCAGCCCAGCGGGGGGGCGTGAGTATACGCAGTATTTT
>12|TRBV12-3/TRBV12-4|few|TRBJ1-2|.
CASTLEGAGYTF
TGTGCCAGCACTCTGGAGGGTGCTGGCTACACCTTC
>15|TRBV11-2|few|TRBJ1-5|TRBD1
CASSKGQGRDQPQHF
TGTGCCAGCAGCAAGGGACAGGGCCGGGATCAGCCCCAGCATTTT
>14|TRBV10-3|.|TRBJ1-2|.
CAISDGDGDPVFFF
TGTGCCATCAGTGACGGTGATGGGGATCCGGTCTTTTTTTTC
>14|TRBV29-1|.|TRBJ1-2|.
CSPRQGRGDHGYTF
TGCAGCCCGAGGCAGGGGAGGGGCGACCATGGCTACACCTTC
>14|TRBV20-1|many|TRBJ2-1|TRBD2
CSARTSGGYNEQFF
TGCAGTGCGCGGACTAGCGGGGGTTACAATGAGCAGTTCTTC
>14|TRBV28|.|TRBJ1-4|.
CASTHSWRGEKLFF
TGTGCCAGCACCCATAGCTGGAGGGGTGAAAAACTGTTTTTT
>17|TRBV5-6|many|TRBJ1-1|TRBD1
CASSRQLNRGSDTEAFF
TGTGCCAGCAGCCGACAACTAAACAGGGGTAGTGACACTGAAGCTTTCTTT
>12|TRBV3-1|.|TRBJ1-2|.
CATQSTGYGYTF
TGTGCCACCCAAAGTACCGGCTATGGCTACACCTTC
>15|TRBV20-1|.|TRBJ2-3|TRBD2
CSAELAGGFEDTQYF
TGCAGTGCTGAACTAGCGGGGGGCTTCGAAGATACGCAGTATTTT
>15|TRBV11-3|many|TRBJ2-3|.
CASSLGGQHTDTQYF
TGTGCCAGCAGCTTAGGTGGACAGCACACAGATACGCAGTATTTT
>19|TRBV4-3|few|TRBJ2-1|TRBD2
CASSQEGPRFSGVYNEQFF
TGCGCCAGCAGCCAAGAGGGGCCTCGGTTCAGCGGGGTTTACAATGAGCAGTTCTTC
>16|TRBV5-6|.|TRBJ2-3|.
CASSLFGLGSTDTQYF
TGTGCCAGCAGCTTGTTTGGCTTGGGCAGCACAGATACGCAGTATTTT
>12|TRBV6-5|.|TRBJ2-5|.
CASSYWGGAQYF
TGTGCCAGCAGTTACTGGGGTGGGGCCCAGTACTTC
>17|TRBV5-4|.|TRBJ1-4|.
CASSLMLDTATNEKLFF
TGTGCCAGCAGCTTAATGTTGGACACAGCAACTAATGAAAAACTGTTTTTT
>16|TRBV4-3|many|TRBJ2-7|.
CASSQELVGQSYEQYF
TGCGCCAGCAGCCAAGAACTAGTCGGCCAATCCTACGAGCAGTACTTC
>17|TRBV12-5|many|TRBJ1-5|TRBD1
CASGFGLLGQLNQPQHF
TGTGCTAGTGGTTTTGGTCTGTTGGGACAGCTCAATCAGCCCCAGCATTTT
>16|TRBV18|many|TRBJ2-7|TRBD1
CASSPPGTGGSYEQYF
TGTGCCAGCTCACCACCCGGGACAGGGGGCTCCTACGAGCAGTACTTC
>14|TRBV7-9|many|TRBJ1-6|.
CASSLSAQNSPLHF
TGTGCCAGCAGCTTATCGGCACAAAATTCACCCCTCCACTTT
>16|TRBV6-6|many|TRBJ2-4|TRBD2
CASSSHRGVSKNIQYF
TGTGCCAGCAGTTCCCACCGGGGGGTGTCCAAAAACATTCAGTACTTC
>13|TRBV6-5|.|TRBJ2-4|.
CASSYSIYGIQYF
TGTGCCAGCAGTTACAGCATATACGGCATTCAGTACTTC
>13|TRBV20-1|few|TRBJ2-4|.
CSARPGRGDIQYF
TGCAGTGCTAGACCCGGCAGGGGGGACATTCAGTACTTC
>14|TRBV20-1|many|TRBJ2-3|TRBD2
CSARPSGGAAGQYF
TGCAGTGCTCGACCTAGCGGGGGGGCAGCTGGGCAGTATTTT
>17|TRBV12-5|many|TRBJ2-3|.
CASGSVLTAPSTDTQYF
TGTGCTAGTGGTTCCGTTCTGACTGCCCCTAGCACAGATACGCAGTATTTT
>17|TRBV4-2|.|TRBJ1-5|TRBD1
CASSLIGTGASNQPQHF
TGTGCCAGCAGCCTTATCGGGACAGGTGCTAGCAATCAGCCCCAGCATTTT
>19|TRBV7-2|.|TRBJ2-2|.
CASSLDWVQGLTFTGELFF
TGTGCCAGCAGCTTAGATTGGGTTCAGGGTTTAACCTTCACCGGGGAGCTGTTTTTT
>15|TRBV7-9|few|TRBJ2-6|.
CASSLLGRGANVLTF
TGTGCCAGCAGCTTACTTGGTCGTGGGGCCAACGTCCTGACTTTC
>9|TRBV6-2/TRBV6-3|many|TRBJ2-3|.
CASGDTQYF
TGTGCCAGCGGAGATACGCAGTATTTT
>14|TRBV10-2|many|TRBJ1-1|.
CASSRDHQFLEAFF
TGCGCCAGCAGTCGGGACCATCAGTTTTTGGAAGCTTTCTTT
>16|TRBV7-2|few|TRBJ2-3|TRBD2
CASSLDVLAGTDTQYF
TGTGCCAGCAGCTTAGATGTCCTAGCGGGCACAGATACGCAGTATTTT
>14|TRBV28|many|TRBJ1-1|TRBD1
CASRSGDRDTEAFF
TGTGCCAGCAGATCGGGGGACAGAGACACTGAAGCTTTCTTT
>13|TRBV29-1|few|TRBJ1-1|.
CSVEGSLNTEAFF
TGCAGCGTTGAAGGGAGTTTGAACACTGAAGCTTTCTTT